This TCR beta chain originates from a study of control samples from healthy donors and cancer patients. Germline V lookup: CDR1 SGHAT, CDR2 FQNNGV. The V and J ends lost 6 bases and 0 bases respectively, with 15 bases between them. The CDR3 consists of 17 residues. Assay: immunoSEQ multiplex PCR; the TCRdb copy retains only in-frame clones and omits some. This table holds around 100,000 clones, over 75% found once. This clone was counted a single time. The sample was blood. The gene calls are TRBV11-2 and TRBJ2-6, with D perhaps being TRBD1 or TRBD2 (5 bases each). The source of this sequence is a woman younger than 30 in good health. This CDR3 is CASRLGTEGSGANVLTF. CDR3 nucleotide sequence: TGTGCCAGCAGGCTCGGGACCGAAGGCTCTGGGGCCAACGTCCTGACTTTC.